The 14 T cell receptor beta chains below come from one sample, sequenced in a study of shared clonotypes between healthy human individuals. The assay was immunoSEQ multiplex PCR, and TCRdb's table has in-frame clones only and misses some. This sample carries 600,000 to 750,000 clones, 72% of them seen once, and the ten largest clones take over 1.5%. Sequencing was carried out using memory CD4+ T cells sorted from blood. As for subset: CD45RA-negative fraction. The receptor set was obtained from a woman aged 25 to 39 in good health.

The table lists this clone with a count of one. The rearrangement joins TRBV10-3 to TRBJ2-1, with 12 nucleotides matching TRBD2. V was clipped by 8 bases and J by 7 bases; unmatched bases: 3. CDR3 size: 13 residues. Germline values: CDR1 ENHRY, CDR2 SYGVKD. Here the CDR3 DNA reads TGTGCCATCGAGACTAGCGGGAGTAATGAGCAGTTCTTC. Its protein is CAIETSGSNEQFF.

V is TRBV5-1 and J is TRBJ2-3; D remains unclear. The germline CDR1 and CDR2 sequences are SGHRS and YFSETQ. The CDR3 totals 16 residues. Trimming stripped 0 bases from V and 4 bases from J, with 15 bases between. CDR3 in DNA: TGCGCCAGCAGCTTGGCTTTGGCGGCTGGCCCAGATACGCAGTATTTT. Amino acids: CASSLALAAGPDTQYF.

This chain connects TRBV27 to TRBJ1-2, with D perhaps matching TRBD1 (5 bases). Per the germline V gene, CDR1 is MNHEY and CDR2 is SMNVEV (reference sequence). V was clipped by 4 bases and J by 4 bases, with 19 bases between them. The CDR3 has 16 amino acids. CDR3 coding DNA: TGTGCCAGCAGTTCGCATATCACTGACAGCCGCTATGGCTACACCTTC. It is translated as CASSSHITDSRYGYTF.

This clone appeared a few times. This rearrangement joins TRBV5-1 to TRBJ1-1; D is perhaps TRBD1 (6 bases). Germline V gives CDR1 SGHRS, CDR2 YFSETQ. The germline V and J ends were trimmed by 4 bases and 4 bases, with 11 bases remaining between them. There are 13 residues in the CDR3. DNA for the CDR3: TGCGCCAGCAGCGCACAGGGTATCACTGAAGCTTTCTTT. It specifies CASSAQGITEAFF.

The V and J genes are TRBV27 and TRBJ1-5; D unclear. The germline V gene encodes CDR1 MNHEY and CDR2 SMNVEV (reference sequence). This CDR3 comprises 14 residues. Trimming pared 4 bases from V and 6 bases from J, leaving 13 bases between. CDR3 nucleotides: TGTGCCAGCAGTTCCAAGGGTTACGCTCAGCCCCAGCATTTT. Protein sequence: CASSSKGYAQPQHF.

This clone occurred many times. The chain joins TRBV7-8 to TRBJ2-1, with D perhaps assigned TRBD1 or TRBD2 (5 bases each). In germline, CDR1 is SGHVS, CDR2 FQNEAQ. V gave up 1 base and J gave up 6 bases, with 10 bases separating them. There are 14 residues in the CDR3. The CDR3 DNA reads as TGTGCCAGCAGCTTAGGGGGGTGGTCCAATGAGCAGTTCTTC. Translation: CASSLGGWSNEQFF.

The chain links TRBV11-2 to TRBJ2-3; 11 bases align to TRBD1. Germline CDR1 is SGHAT and CDR2 is FQNNGV. This CDR3 contains 15 residues. V shed 3 bases, J shed 7 bases, and the junction held 6 bases outside the gene matches. CDR3 protein: CASSFAGQGGNTQYF. Written as DNA, the CDR3 is TGTGCCAGCAGCTTTGCGGGACAGGGGGGAAATACGCAGTATTTT.

The rearrangement links TRBV14 to TRBJ2-5; the D is unclear. The J call could be wrong; TRBJ2-7 is a better fit for the DNA end. This CDR3 spans 12 amino acids. CDR1 is SGHDN and CDR2 is FVKESK in the germline V gene. The CDR3 protein is CASSPNRYEQYF. Written as DNA, the CDR3 is TGTGCCAGCAGTCCCAACAGATACGAGCAGTACTTC.

This clone appeared a single time. The chain combines TRBV19 with TRBJ1-5; D perhaps matches TRBD1 (5 bases). The CDR3 loop spans 20 amino acids. Germline V CDR1 and CDR2: LNHDA, SQIVND (reference sequence). Deletions cut 4 bases from V and 1 base from J, with 26 bases between. Here the CDR3 DNA reads TGTGCCAGTAGTACCCGCGGTCGGGGGAATGTAGGAGTGAGCAATCAGCCCCAGCATTTT. It codes for CASSTRGRGNVGVSNQPQHF.

The V call is TRBV18, the J call TRBJ1-1, with D unresolved. Germline lookup yields CDR1 KGHSH and CDR2 LQKENI. The CDR3 is 14 residues long. Trimming removed 3 bases at V and 1 base at J, with 9 bases between. The CDR3 nucleotides are TGTGCCAGCTCACCTACCCTCGAGAACACTGAAGCTTTCTTT. It codes for CASSPTLENTEAFF.

The chain recombines TRBV28 with TRBJ1-1, with TRBD1 matching 7 bases. CDR1 is MDHEN, CDR2 SYDVKM, per germline. This CDR3 comprises 16 residues. Unmatched junction bases numbered 10, after V lost 5 bases and J lost 1 base. The CDR3 DNA reads as TGTGCCAGCAGTCTAGGGGGCCAGGGGACGAACACTGAAGCTTTCTTT. Amino acid sequence: CASSLGGQGTNTEAFF.

This clone was observed many times. The chain joins TRBV6-1 to TRBJ1-4; D is uncertain. This CDR3 has 13 residues. CDR1 and CDR2 (germline): MNHNS, SASEGT. V was shortened by 7 bases and J by 8 bases, with 14 bases between the two germline ends. In DNA, the CDR3 is TGTGCCAGCACCCAACTTTCCGAGGAAAAACTGTTTTTT. Translation: CASTQLSEEKLFF.

The V gene is TRBV30, the J gene TRBJ2-7; no reliable D call. Trimming took 2 bases from V and 4 from J, leaving 12 bases between them. Germline CDR1 reads GTSNPN; CDR2 reads SVGIG (reference sequence). CDR3 length: 13 residues. CDR3 sequence (DNA): TGTGCCTGGAGTTTAGGGCTCCTGTACGAGCAGTACTTC. It codes for CAWSLGLLYEQYF.

The sample holds one count of this clone. The chain joins TRBV2 to TRBJ2-7, with 7 bases fitting TRBD2. The CDR3 is 15 amino acids. V lost 7 bases to trimming and J lost 2 bases; unmatched junction nucleotides: 11. Germline CDR1 reads SNHLY; CDR2 reads FYNNEI. The CDR3 spells CASILAEPGPYEQYF. DNA for the CDR3: TGTGCCAGCATCCTAGCGGAACCCGGTCCCTACGAGCAGTACTTC.